The entry that follows covers one T cell receptor beta chain sequence. Its antigen is currently unknown. Every donor, a Caucasian adult, lived in Nashville, Tennessee. Sequencing used immunoSEQ multiplex PCR; TCRdb keeps in-frame clones, though not all of them. The sample lists fewer than 400,000 clones, under 80% occurring once. The data derive from a study of shared clonotypes between healthy human individuals. In the study overall: The study drew on two women and three men aged 18 to 49 as donors.

Study results and caveats: On the whole, naive subsets had larger estimated richness than memory subsets had.

Trimming took 7 bases from V and 4 from J, leaving 13 bases between them. In germline, CDR1 is WSHSY, CDR2 SAAADI. The CDR3 runs 13 residues. Sequencing used memory CD4+ T cells sorted from blood. Specified subset: CD45RA-negative fraction. This clonotype was obtained from a young man in good health. This chain links TRBV10-2 with TRBJ2-5; maybe TRBD2 (6 bases). The CDR3 DNA is TGCGCCAGCATACTAGCTCGGGGAGAGACCCAGTACTTC. Residues: CASILARGETQYF.